This passage covers 25 T cell receptor beta chains from one sample sequenced in a study of cytomegalovirus exposure and HLA in healthy donors. This PCR relied on a set of 60 Vbeta primers and 13 Jbeta primers. Some clones are missing from TCRdb's copy, which holds only in-frame ones; the method was immunoSEQ multiplex PCR. The sample carries 150,000 to 250,000 clones, around four fifths recorded once. Material: PBMCs. Source of these receptors: a woman aged 45-59 years in good health and CMV-seropositive.

The chain has TRBV2 and TRBJ2-7, with 10 bases identical to TRBD1. The CDR3 is 14 residues long. J was trimmed by 6 bases and V by 4 bases; bases with no gene match: 6. In germline, CDR1 is SNHLY, CDR2 FYNNEI. As DNA, the CDR3 is TGTGCCAGCAGTGCCCGACAGGGGGCAGGCGAGCAGTACTTC. This encodes CASSARQGAGEQYF.

This rearrangement joins TRBV4-1 to TRBJ1-3; D is ambiguous. CDR3 length: 14 residues. V was cut by 1 base and J by 0 bases, with 4 bases left in between. Germline V lookup: CDR1 MGHRA, CDR2 YSYEKL. For the CDR3, the DNA is TGCGCCAGCAGCCAAGTCAGCTCTGGAAACACCATATATTTT. Protein product: CASSQVSSGNTIYF.

This clone was recorded once. The V call is TRBV27, the J call TRBJ2-3; a weak D match, TRBD2 (6 bases). The CDR3 extends over 14 amino acids. CDR1 and CDR2 (germline): MNHEY, SMNVEV (reference sequence). V lost 2 bases to trimming and J lost 4 bases, with 10 bases between them. The CDR3 DNA follows: TGTGCCAGCAGTTTAGGGCGACTAGCAGATACGCAGTATTTT. Residues: CASSLGRLADTQYF.

V and J are TRBV6-6 and TRBJ1-4, with TRBD1 matching over 12 bases. Germline V lookup: CDR1 MNHNY, CDR2 SVGAGI (reference sequence). This CDR3 has 15 residues. V lost 4 bases and J lost 8; bases outside the gene matches: 5. This CDR3 is CASSSSGQGAEKLFF. CDR3 bases: TGTGCCAGCAGTTCCTCGGGACAGGGGGCGGAAAAACTGTTTTTT.

Here the CDR3 reads CASSPWTPTGTDTQYF. The CDR3 nucleotides read TGTGCCAGCAGCCCCTGGACTCCCACGGGGACAGATACGCAGTATTTT. V is TRBV11-2 and J is TRBJ2-3, with D maybe TRBD2 (5 bases). From germline, CDR1 is SGHAT and CDR2 FQNNGV. Trimming took off 5 bases at V and 3 bases at J, with 18 bases between the two ends. The CDR3 contains 16 residues.

This rearrangement joins TRBV5-1 to TRBJ2-3, with D possibly being TRBD1 (5 bases). V was clipped by 0 bases and J by 6 bases, with 8 bases between them. Germline-derived CDR1 and CDR2 are SGHRS and YFSETQ. This CDR3 spans 13 amino acids. CDR3 nucleotide sequence: TGCGCCAGCAGCTTGGAAGGGGCCGATACGCAGTATTTT. The encoded protein is CASSLEGADTQYF.

The DNA of the CDR3 is TGTGCCAGCTCACCACCGGTACAGGCGGAGACCCAGTACTTC. Protein sequence: CASSPPVQAETQYF. The rearrangement joins TRBV18 to TRBJ2-5, with a possible D match to TRBD1 (5 bases). The CDR3 has 14 residues. Deletions cut 0 bases from V and 5 bases from J, with 10 bases between. Germline assignment: CDR1 KGHSH and CDR2 LQKENI.

This sequence joins TRBV5-1 and TRBJ2-5, with 7 bases identical to TRBD1. Unmatched junction bases numbered 7, after V lost 4 bases and J lost 1 base. This CDR3 has 15 residues. Germline V gene lookup returns CDR1 SGHRS and CDR2 YFSETQ. In DNA, the CDR3 is TGCGCCAGCAGCATCTTGACAGGGACCCAAGAGACCCAGTACTTC. This sequence encodes CASSILTGTQETQYF.

The CDR3 coding sequence is TGTGCCAGCAGACTCCAGACAGGGGGGAACACTGAAGCTTTCTTT. It encodes CASRLQTGGNTEAFF. This chain connects TRBV27 to TRBJ1-1, with 9 positions matching TRBD1. The CDR3 is 15 residues long. CDR1 and CDR2 from the germline V gene are MNHEY and SMNVEV (reference sequence). V lost 6 bases to trimming and J lost 1 base; unmatched junction nucleotides: 6.

The chain employs TRBV11-2 and TRBJ2-1, with 8 bases identical to TRBD1. Germline CDR1 SGHAT, CDR2 FQNNGV. Trimming at V came to 4 bases and at J to 9 bases, leaving 5 bases not matched to a gene. The CDR3 is 13 residues long. The CDR3 DNA reads as TGTGCCAGCAGCTCGGACAGGGATAGTGAGCAGTTCTTC. As protein: CASSSDRDSEQFF.

This clone was observed a handful of times. V is TRBV2 and J is TRBJ2-3; the match to TRBD1 covers 7 bases. V was clipped by 4 bases and J by 10 bases; unmatched bases: 5. Germline lookup yields CDR1 SNHLY and CDR2 FYNNEI. The CDR3 consists of 12 residues. The CDR3 sequence is CASSARQGAQYF. CDR3 DNA: TGTGCCAGCAGTGCCAGACAGGGAGCGCAGTATTTT. Looking up the rest from reference TRBV2 and TRBJ2-3 gives the full variable domain: EPEVTQTPSHQVTQMGQEVILRCVPISNHLYFYWYRQILGQKVEFLVSFYNNEISEKSEIFDDQFSVERPDGSNFTLKIRSTKLEDSAMYFCASSARQGAQYFGPGTRLTVL.

In its sample, this clone was seen a few times. CDR3: CASSLEVAGLREQYF. The CDR3, as DNA: TGCGCCAGCAGCTTGGAGGTAGCGGGCTTGCGAGAGCAGTACTTC. The chain joins TRBV5-1 to TRBJ2-7, with 7 bases lining up with TRBD2. The CDR3 runs to 15 residues. The germline CDR1 and CDR2 sequences are SGHRS and YFSETQ. Germline trimming cut 0 bases from V and 7 bases from J; bases unmatched to any gene: 10.

V and J are TRBV15 and TRBJ2-3, with 7 bases that match TRBD2. CDR1 and CDR2 (germline): LNHNV, YYDKDF (reference sequence). The CDR3 loop spans 17 amino acids. The J segment lost 5 bases and the V segment lost 5 bases, leaving 16 bases of the junction unmatched. Here the CDR3 DNA reads TGTGCCACCAGCCCTCTGCCCGCGGGAGACGGGAGAGATACGCAGTATTTT. Its translation is CATSPLPAGDGRDTQYF. The full variable domain, with the rest looked up from reference TRBV15 and TRBJ2-3, is DAMVIQNPRYQVTQFGKPVTLSCSQTLNHNVMYWYQQKSSQAPKLLFHYYDKDFNNEADTPDNFQSRRPNTSFCFLDIRSPGLGDTAMYLCATSPLPAGDGRDTQYFGPGTRLTVL.

The chain is built from TRBV2 and TRBJ1-2; 8 bases fit TRBD1. J gave up 7 bases and V 0 bases, and 4 bases lay outside the gene matches. Germline V gene sequence: CDR1 SNHLY, CDR2 FYNNEI. The CDR3 contains 14 residues. Here the CDR3 DNA reads TGTGCCAGCAGTGAAGCCAGGGGGCTGAGTGGCTACACCTTC. As protein: CASSEARGLSGYTF.

This clone has more than one count but fewer than ten. The rearrangement uses TRBV18 and TRBJ1-4; the match to TRBD1 covers 11 bases. The CDR3 is 16 amino acids. The germline gives CDR1 KGHSH, CDR2 LQKENI. V shed 3 bases, J shed 12 bases, and the junction held 12 bases outside the gene matches. The CDR3 sequence: CASSPTVGQGAIELFF. In DNA form, the CDR3 reads TGTGCCAGCTCACCGACGGTCGGACAGGGGGCGATTGAACTGTTTTTT.

This clone was seen more than once but under ten times. The chain combines TRBV28 with TRBJ1-6; D not certain. The CDR3 runs to 13 residues. Germline lookup yields CDR1 MDHEN and CDR2 SYDVKM. V gave up 2 bases and J gave up 14 bases, with 13 bases separating them. CDR3: CASSLTEPASLHF. The CDR3 DNA is TGTGCCAGCAGTTTAACAGAGCCCGCTTCCCTCCACTTT.

V and J are TRBV5-1 and TRBJ2-3, with 8 positions matching TRBD2. The germline gives CDR1 SGHRS, CDR2 YFSETQ. Germline trimming cut 5 bases from V and 2 bases from J; bases unmatched to any gene: 7. The CDR3 totals 15 residues. The CDR3 sequence is CASSTGTRTTDTQYF. The CDR3 nucleotides read TGCGCCAGCAGTACCGGGACTAGGACCACAGATACGCAGTATTTT.

The rearrangement joins TRBV7-8 to TRBJ2-3, with 12 positions matching TRBD2. CDR1 SGHVS and CDR2 FQNEAQ come from the germline V gene. Unmatched junction bases numbered 8, after V lost 7 bases and J lost 3 bases. The CDR3 is 16 residues long. The CDR3 DNA follows: TGTGCCAGCATCACCCTAGCGGGAGGGCCTACAGATACGCAGTATTTT. Amino acid sequence: CASITLAGGPTDTQYF. Complete variable domain (other parts from reference TRBV7-8 and TRBJ2-3): GAGVSQSPRYKVAKRGQDVALRCDPISGHVSLFWYQQALGQGPEFLTYFQNEAQLDKSGLPSDRFFAERPEGSVSTLKIQRTQQEDSAVYLCASITLAGGPTDTQYFGPGTRLTVL.

On this clone: One end of the junction fails to match germline, which may point to a read error. The V gene is TRBV5-8, the J gene TRBJ2-4; the D gene is possibly TRBD2 (5 bases). This CDR3 comprises 14 residues. Looked up from germline, CDR1 is SGHTS and CDR2 is YDEGEE. CDR3 region: CASSLGGRENSQYF. The CDR3 coding sequence is TGTGCCAGCAGCTTGGGGGGTCGGGAAAACAGTCAGTACTTC. Filled out from reference TRBV5-8 and TRBJ2-4, the complete variable domain reads EAGVTQSPTHLIKTRGQQATLRCSPISGHTSVYWYQQALGLGLQFLLWYDEGEERNRGNFPPRFSGRQFPNYSSELNVNALELEDSALYLCASSLGGRENSQYFGAGTRLSVL.

The chain carries TRBV9 and TRBJ2-3; 15 bases fit TRBD2. V lost 4 bases and J lost 0; bases outside the gene matches: 9. CDR1 and CDR2 (germline): SGDLS, YYNGEE. The CDR3 covers 19 residues. CDR3 region: CASSSPGLAGGPSTDTQYF. The CDR3 DNA is TGTGCCAGCAGCTCGCCGGGACTAGCGGGGGGACCCAGCACAGATACGCAGTATTTT.

The chain recombines TRBV15 with TRBJ2-7, with no clear D. The CDR3 has 14 residues. The V and J ends lost 1 base and 6 bases respectively, with 13 bases between them. The germline gives CDR1 LNHNV, CDR2 YYDKDF (reference sequence). CDR3 amino acids: CATSRAPQSGEQYF. The DNA of the CDR3 is TGTGCCACCAGCAGAGCTCCCCAATCGGGCGAGCAGTACTTC. Together with reference TRBV15 and TRBJ2-7, the CDR3 gives the full variable domain: DAMVIQNPRYQVTQFGKPVTLSCSQTLNHNVMYWYQQKSSQAPKLLFHYYDKDFNNEADTPDNFQSRRPNTSFCFLDIRSPGLGDTAMYLCATSRAPQSGEQYFGPGTRLTVT.

The V gene is TRBV6-6, the J gene TRBJ2-2; possible D gene TRBD1, 6 bases. CDR1 MNHNY and CDR2 SVGAGI come from the germline V gene (reference sequence). The CDR3 runs to 14 residues. With 6 bases removed from V and 7 bases from J, the gap between germline ends came to 15 bases. CDR3 in amino acids: CASSNKQGYGELFF. The CDR3 DNA sequence: TGTGCCAGCAGCAACAAACAGGGTTACGGGGAGCTGTTTTTT.

V is TRBV30 and J is TRBJ2-1; 7 bases align to TRBD2. The CDR3 has 13 residues. The germline V gene has CDR1 GTSNPN and CDR2 SVGIG (reference sequence). With 4 bases clipped from V and 7 bases from J, the junction kept 7 bases outside the gene matches. CDR3 sequence: CAWTGLRLNEQFF. In DNA form, the CDR3 reads TGTGCCTGGACGGGACTACGCCTTAATGAGCAGTTCTTC.

The V gene is TRBV19, the J gene TRBJ1-1; 7 bases are a match to TRBD1. Germline lookup yields CDR1 LNHDA and CDR2 SQIVND (reference sequence). After removal of 7 bases from V and 6 bases from J, the junction contained 11 bases not matched to a gene. The CDR3 runs 14 residues. CDR3 in DNA: TGTGCCAGTACCCCTGGGACAGTAAGGTCTGAAGCTTTCTTT. Translation gives CASTPGTVRSEAFF.

This rearrangement joins TRBV5-1 to TRBJ2-7; D unclear. Trimming left V 4 bases short and J 7 bases short, with 15 bases between. The CDR3 is made up of 13 amino acids. Germline loops: CDR1 SGHRS, CDR2 YFSETQ. For the CDR3, the DNA is TGCGCCAGCAGCCCCGGTCCCGCCGATGAGCAGTACTTC. This sequence encodes CASSPGPADEQYF.